The rows below give T cell receptor beta chains drawn from one sample of a study of T cells in Graves' hyperthyroidism and ophthalmopathy. TCRdb processed the multiplex PCR reads anew with MiXCR; each CDR3 protein has one entry. The table shows fewer than 850,000 distinct CDR3 sequences, with roughly 17% occurring only once. Sequencing was performed on blood. Receptors were obtained from a man aged 50 or older with Graves' hyperthyroidism. The CDR3 runs from the conserved cysteine through the conserved F or W. Only some rows state a clone size, as once, few, many or a class for expanded clones.

many	TRBV20-1	TRBJ2-1	CSASLGLAAYNEQFF
many	TRBV18	TRBJ1-6	CASSADRDSPLHF
-	TRBV19	TRBJ2-4	CASSWMRGDNIQYF
many	TRBV11-1	TRBJ2-7	CASSLTGYYEQYF
few	TRBV19	TRBJ1-1	CASSASDYTEAFF
many	TRBV2	TRBJ2-5	CASRFPSGRGETQYF
-	TRBV6-2/TRBV6-3	TRBJ1-5	CATLDGYSNQPQHF
many	TRBV12-3/TRBV12-4	TRBJ2-7	CASSSNPGASGRNEQYF
-	TRBV28	TRBJ1-3	CASSFSGYSGGQPGNTIYF
many	TRBV2	TRBJ1-5	CASSERGQYSNQPQHF
few	TRBV5-1	TRBJ2-1	CASSSDRGHDEQFF
many	TRBV28	TRBJ1-2	CASSTTGFYGYTF
many	TRBV27	TRBJ1-2	CASSPGRVIGYTF
many	TRBV12-3/TRBV12-4	TRBJ2-1	CASRAQGVEQFF
-	TRBV7-9	TRBJ2-7	CASSTDRGQLLGQYF
-	TRBV4-1	TRBJ2-4	CASSQEGRAPNIQYF
many	TRBV6-1	TRBJ2-1	CASSDGGARAGNEQFF
-	TRBV20-1	TRBJ2-6	CSARGPGPHSGANVLTF
few	TRBV3-1	TRBJ1-2	CASSPSRLTYGYTF
-	TRBV28	TRBJ2-7	CASSFDGEIYEQYF
once	TRBV4-1	TRBJ2-1	CASSHAKTSSNNEQFF
many	TRBV6-1	TRBJ1-6	CASHKRAGYNSPLHF
few	TRBV5-1	TRBJ2-1	CASSLVTGGSNEQFF
-	TRBV20-1	TRBJ2-7	CSARDIYLLAGGEQYF
many	TRBV6-2/TRBV6-3	TRBJ2-5	CASSYSVRQETQYF
few	TRBV6-1	TRBJ1-4	CASRSGPTNEKLFF
-	TRBV14	TRBJ2-2	CASSTRKDYQNTGELFF
many	TRBV6-2/TRBV6-3	TRBJ2-3	CASSYPSGSIADTQYF
-	TRBV6-2/TRBV6-3	TRBJ1-5	CASSPGNMHQPQHF
many	TRBV27	TRBJ2-7	CASSLGTPGPYEQYF
many	TRBV12-3/TRBV12-4	TRBJ2-3	CASSSSGRSDTQYF
-	TRBV19	TRBJ1-5	CAASTGTNQPQHF
-	TRBV11-2	TRBJ1-2	CASSSIRDRLYGYTF
-	TRBV6-6	TRBJ1-1	CASSYRGWDRGVDTEAFF
many	TRBV30	TRBJ2-7	CAWNQHRQGQYF
few	TRBV10-2	TRBJ1-1	CASSLTRDRDPFF
many	TRBV28	TRBJ1-1	CASIRPTNTEAFF
many	TRBV7-9	TRBJ2-3	CASSPRTGTSTDTQYF
few	TRBV19	TRBJ2-3	CASSLQERATQYF
-	TRBV19	TRBJ1-2	CASRRTGNGYTF
many	TRBV30	TRBJ1-1	CAWSYRVGAEAFF
-	TRBV14	TRBJ1-1	CASSLATRRGQVRNTEAFF
many	TRBV6-1	TRBJ2-7	CASSHQGYEQYF
few	TRBV14	TRBJ2-1	CASSQDRGLAVSYNEQFF
-	TRBV3-1	TRBJ2-1	CASQPGQVFNEQFF
many	TRBV27	TRBJ2-3	CASSLWGDTQYF